These 8 T cell receptor beta chains share one sample of origin, sequenced in a study of low-dose radiotherapy and immunotherapy resistance in tumors. The time point was: after trial treatment. Treatment described: LDRT plus nivolumab, ipilimumab, low-dose cyclophosphamide and aspirin (RACIN trial). Gene-specific TRAV and TRBV primers were used for first-strand cDNA, covering alpha and beta chains. A constant-region primer paired with the V-primer adapter amplified TCRs over 20 PCR cycles. MiXCR, applied by TCRdb to the reads, yields one record per CDR3 protein. The sample holds some 46,000 distinct CDR3 sequences, 20% to 25% seen once. The source was PBMCs, collected after low-dose radiotherapy plus immunotherapy. The receptors here all came from a male donor with prostate cancer.

A few counts support this clonotype. DNA for the CDR3: TGTGCCAGCAGCCCCAGCGGGGGGCGCACCGGGGAGCTGTTTTTT. Translation: CASSPSGGRTGELFF. The rearrangement links TRBV12-3 or TRBV12-4 to TRBJ2-2, with 9 nucleotides matching TRBD2. CDR3 length: 15 amino acids. V was clipped by 6 bases and J by 4 bases; unmatched bases: 6.

This clonotype was picked up many times. The chain is built from TRBV20-1 and TRBJ1-1; no reliable D call. V was clipped by 1 base and J by 0 bases, with 12 bases between them. The V gene's germline CDR1 is DFQATT and CDR2 SNEGSKA (reference sequence). This CDR3 comprises 15 residues. This chain's CDR3 is CSARGLGRMNTEAFF. In DNA, the CDR3 is TGCAGTGCTAGAGGGTTGGGCAGAATGAACACTGAAGCTTTCTTT.

The rearrangement uses TRBV5-1 and TRBJ2-1; D might be TRBD1 (7 bases). The CDR3 loop spans 17 amino acids. The germline CDR1 and CDR2 sequences are SGHRS and YFSETQ. V was cut by 3 bases and J by 0 bases, with 16 bases left in between. The DNA of the CDR3 is TGCGCCAGCAGCTGGTCCCTGGAGGGGGCCTCCTACAATGAGCAGTTCTTC. This encodes CASSWSLEGASYNEQFF. Full variable domain (remainder filled in from reference TRBV5-1 and TRBJ2-1): KAGVTQTPRYLIKTRGQQVTLSCSPISGHRSVSWYQQTPGQGLQFLFEYFSETQRNKGNFPGRFSGRQFSNSRSEMNVSTLELGDSALYLCASSWSLEGASYNEQFFGPGTRLTVL.

With regard to this clonotype: A far larger clone lies a single base away; this is likely a read error. The chain combines TRBV18 with TRBJ2-7; D is possibly TRBD1 (5 bases). V gave up 4 bases and J gave up 7 bases, with 23 bases separating them. This CDR3 comprises 16 residues. CDR1 KGHSH and CDR2 LQKENI come from the germline V gene. The CDR3 sequence is CASSLAQGISYNEQYF. The CDR3 DNA reads as TGTGCCAGCTCACTGGCTCAGGGTATCTCCTACAATGAGCAGTACTTC.

In its sample, this clonotype is medium-sized. V usage is TRBV6-2 or TRBV6-3 and J usage is TRBJ2-4; D remains ambiguous. The CDR3 consists of 12 residues. Germline assignment: CDR1 MNHEY and CDR2 SVGEGT. The germline V and J ends were trimmed by 6 bases and 9 bases, with 12 bases remaining between them. The CDR3 DNA follows: TGTGCCAGCAGGGATCCGGGCCGCATTCAGTACTTC. It specifies CASRDPGRIQYF.

The genes are TRBV6-6 and TRBJ1-2; 7 bases fit TRBD1. CDR3 length: 14 amino acids. CDR1 is MNHNY and CDR2 is SVGAGI in the germline V gene (reference sequence). V shed 0 bases and J 8 bases; nucleotides not matched to a gene: 6. The CDR3 sequence is CASSYSGQEGGYTF. CDR3 in DNA: TGTGCCAGCAGTTACTCCGGACAGGAGGGCGGCTACACCTTC.

Ten or more counts support this clonotype. The chain uses TRBV10-3 and TRBJ1-2; D gene ambiguous. CDR3 length: 13 amino acids. Germline lookup yields CDR1 ENHRY and CDR2 SYGVKD. V lost 0 bases and J lost 6, with 8 bases in between. CDR3 region: CAISESWGDGYTF. The CDR3 nucleotides read TGTGCCATCAGTGAGTCGTGGGGAGATGGCTACACCTTC.

This clonotype was counted ten times or more. The chain is built from TRBV5-1 and TRBJ2-7, with 11 nucleotides matching TRBD1. The CDR3 length is 14 residues. Trimming at V came to 4 bases and at J to 4 bases, leaving 4 bases not matched to a gene. The germline V gene has CDR1 SGHRS and CDR2 YFSETQ. The CDR3 DNA follows: TGCGCCAGCAGCAACGGACAGGGGGCTTACGAGCAGTACTTC. This gives the protein CASSNGQGAYEQYF. Using reference TRBV5-1 and TRBJ2-7 for the parts outside the CDR3, the full variable domain is KAGVTQTPRYLIKTRGQQVTLSCSPISGHRSVSWYQQTPGQGLQFLFEYFSETQRNKGNFPGRFSGRQFSNSRSEMNVSTLELGDSALYLCASSNGQGAYEQYFGPGTRLTVT.